The 11 T cell receptor beta chains reported below all come from one sample, sequenced in a study of CD8+ T cells in alopecia areata. Extraction of RNA preceded its reverse transcription into cDNA, which served as the sequencing template. Sequencing was performed with immunoSEQ multiplex PCR; in TCRdb, only in-frame clones are kept and a portion is missing. The data contain some 170,000 clones, 50% to 75% of them singletons. This specimen consisted of CD4+ T cells sorted from blood, obtained at week 0. The receptor source for this set is a human donor with alopecia areata.

J is TRBJ2-3 and V is TRBV30; D gene unclear. The CDR3 has 16 residues. Deletions cut 2 bases from V and 0 bases from J, with 15 bases between. The germline V gene has CDR1 GTSNPN and CDR2 SVGIG (reference sequence). The CDR3 loop is CAWSILGEHSTDTQYF. The CDR3 DNA is TGTGCCTGGAGTATCCTTGGAGAGCATAGCACAGATACGCAGTATTTT.

The chain couples TRBV25-1 to TRBJ1-2, with a tentative D call TRBD1 (5 bases). CDR1 and CDR2 from the germline V gene are MGHDK and SYGVNS. The CDR3 consists of 14 residues. Trimming pared 4 bases from V and 7 bases from J, leaving 16 bases between. In nucleotides, the CDR3 is TGTGCCAGCAGTGGACCAAGTATAGGGGCTGGCTACACCTTC. Protein product: CASSGPSIGAGYTF.

The rearrangement joins TRBV4-2 to TRBJ1-5, with D perhaps TRBD1 (5 bases). Trimming removed 4 bases from V and 2 bases from J, with 15 bases in between. Germline V gene data show CDR1 as LGHNA and CDR2 as YNFKEQ. CDR3 length: 16 amino acids. As DNA, the CDR3 is TGTGCCAGCAGCCGGGGTGGCCCACAGGGCAATCAGCCCCAGCATTTT. This codes for CASSRGGPQGNQPQHF.

The J gene is TRBJ1-2, the V gene TRBV9; no clear D. The CDR3 length is 11 residues. Trimming pared 0 bases from V and 6 bases from J, leaving 3 bases between. Per the germline V gene, CDR1 is SGDLS and CDR2 is YYNGEE. The CDR3 sequence: CASSVENGYTF. DNA of the CDR3: TGTGCCAGCAGCGTAGAAAATGGCTACACCTTC.

The rearrangement links TRBV29-1 to TRBJ1-1; D remains unclear. V lost 3 bases and J lost 5, with 10 bases in between. CDR1 is SQVTM and CDR2 is ANQGSEA in the germline V gene. The length of the CDR3 is 12 residues. The DNA for the CDR3 is TGCAGCGTTGAGTACGTTCGGACTGAAGCTTTCTTT. This sequence encodes CSVEYVRTEAFF.

The gene calls are TRBV4-2 and TRBJ1-2; D is uncertain. V lost 0 bases and J 4 bases, leaving 15 bases between the germline ends. Per germline, CDR1 LGHNA and CDR2 YNFKEQ. The CDR3 runs 16 residues. The CDR3 here is CASSQDLVWGFYGYTF. CDR3 nucleotides: TGTGCCAGCAGCCAAGATCTTGTCTGGGGTTTCTATGGCTACACCTTC.

In its sample, this clone was seen a few times. The rearrangement joins TRBV29-1 to TRBJ2-1; maybe TRBD2 (5 bases). CDR1 SQVTM and CDR2 ANQGSEA come from the germline V gene. The CDR3 sequence is 13 residues long. Trimming cost V 4 bases and J 5 bases, with 12 bases left between them. The CDR3 DNA follows: TGCAGCGTTGTTCGGGGTTTGGACAATGAGCAGTTCTTC. It specifies CSVVRGLDNEQFF.

This clone was observed at least ten times. The chain combines TRBV7-9 with TRBJ1-4; possible D gene TRBD1, 6 bases. V shed 6 bases and J shed 5 bases, with 13 bases lying between them. Germline-derived CDR1 and CDR2 are SEHNR and FQNEAQ (reference sequence). The CDR3 spans 14 residues. The CDR3 region is CASSFGQYNEKLFF. The CDR3, as DNA: TGTGCCAGCAGTTTCGGACAGTACAATGAAAAACTGTTTTTT.

The CDR3 protein is CASSSGTGSRTQYF. CDR3 sequence (DNA): TGTGCCAGCAGCTCCGGGACAGGGTCCAGGACCCAGTACTTC. The V and J genes are TRBV5-6 and TRBJ2-5, with 9 bases lining up with TRBD1. The CDR3 sequence is 14 residues long. Per germline, CDR1 SGHDT and CDR2 YYEEEE. V trimming: 3 bases; J trimming: 7 bases; junction bases outside the gene matches: 7.

The rearrangement uses TRBV5-6 and TRBJ2-1; D might be TRBD2 (6 bases). The CDR3 length is 14 residues. Germline V lookup: CDR1 SGHDT, CDR2 YYEEEE. Deletions cut 4 bases from V and 9 bases from J, with 17 bases between. This CDR3 is CASSEVGGPGEQFF. The CDR3 nucleotides read TGTGCCAGCAGCGAGGTCGGGGGTCCTGGTGAGCAGTTCTTC.

The rearrangement joins TRBV2 to TRBJ2-5, with 11 bases aligning to TRBD2. The V gene end was trimmed by 6 bases and the J gene end by 4 bases; junction bases not matched to a gene: 7. The CDR3 runs 15 residues. Germline loops: CDR1 SNHLY, CDR2 FYNNEI. CDR3 sequence reads: CASRLSGGARETQYF. DNA for the CDR3: TGTGCCAGCAGACTTAGCGGGGGGGCTAGAGAGACCCAGTACTTC.